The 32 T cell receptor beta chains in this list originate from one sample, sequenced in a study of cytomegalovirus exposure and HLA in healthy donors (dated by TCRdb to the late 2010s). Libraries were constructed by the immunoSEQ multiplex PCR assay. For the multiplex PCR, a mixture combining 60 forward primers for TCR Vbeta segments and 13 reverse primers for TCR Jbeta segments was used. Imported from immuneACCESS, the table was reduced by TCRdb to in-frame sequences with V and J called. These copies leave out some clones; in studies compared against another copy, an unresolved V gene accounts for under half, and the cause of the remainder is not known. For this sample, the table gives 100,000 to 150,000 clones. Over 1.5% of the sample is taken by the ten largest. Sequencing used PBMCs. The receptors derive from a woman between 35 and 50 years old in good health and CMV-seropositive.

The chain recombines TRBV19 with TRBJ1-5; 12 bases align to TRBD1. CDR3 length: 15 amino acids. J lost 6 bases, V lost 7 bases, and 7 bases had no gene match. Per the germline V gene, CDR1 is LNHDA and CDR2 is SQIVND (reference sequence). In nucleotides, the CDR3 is TGTGCCAGTAACCTTGGGACAGGGGGCGTTCAGCCCCAGCATTTT. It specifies CASNLGTGGVQPQHF.

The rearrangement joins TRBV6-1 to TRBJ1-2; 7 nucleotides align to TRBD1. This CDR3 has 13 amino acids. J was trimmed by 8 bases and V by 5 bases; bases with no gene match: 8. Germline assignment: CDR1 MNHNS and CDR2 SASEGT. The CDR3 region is CASSPTGSWGYTF. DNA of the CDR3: TGTGCCAGCAGTCCGACAGGGAGTTGGGGCTACACCTTC.

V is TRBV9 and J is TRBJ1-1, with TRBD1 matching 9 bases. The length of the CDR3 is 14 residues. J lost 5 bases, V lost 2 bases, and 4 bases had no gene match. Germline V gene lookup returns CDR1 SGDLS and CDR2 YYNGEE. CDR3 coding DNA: TGTGCCAGCAGCGTGGGGACAGGGAGGACTGAAGCTTTCTTT. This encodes CASSVGTGRTEAFF.

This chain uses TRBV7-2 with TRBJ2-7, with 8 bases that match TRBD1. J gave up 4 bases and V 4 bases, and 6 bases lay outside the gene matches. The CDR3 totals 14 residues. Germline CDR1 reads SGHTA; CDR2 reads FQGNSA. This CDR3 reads CASSSWQGAYEQYF. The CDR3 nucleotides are TGTGCCAGCAGCTCGTGGCAGGGGGCTTACGAGCAGTACTTC.

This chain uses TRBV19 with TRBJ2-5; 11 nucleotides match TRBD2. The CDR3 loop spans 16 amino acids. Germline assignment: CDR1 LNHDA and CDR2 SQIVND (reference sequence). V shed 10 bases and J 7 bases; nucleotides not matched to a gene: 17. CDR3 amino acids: CATSQALAGGIGTQYF. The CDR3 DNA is TGTGCCACCTCGCAAGCGCTAGCGGGAGGAATTGGGACCCAGTACTTC.

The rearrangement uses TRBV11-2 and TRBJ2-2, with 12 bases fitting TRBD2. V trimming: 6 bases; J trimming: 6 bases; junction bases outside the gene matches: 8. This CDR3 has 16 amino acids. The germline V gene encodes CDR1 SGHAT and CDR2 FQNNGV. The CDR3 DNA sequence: TGTGCCAGCAGTTGGGCGGCTAGCGGGAGGGCCGGGGAGCTGTTTTTT. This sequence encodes CASSWAASGRAGELFF.

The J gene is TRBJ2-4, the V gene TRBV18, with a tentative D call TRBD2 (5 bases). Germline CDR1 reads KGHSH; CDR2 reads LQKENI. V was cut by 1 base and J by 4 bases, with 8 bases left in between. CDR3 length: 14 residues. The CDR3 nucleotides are TGTGCCAGCTCACCACAGGGCGGGAAAAACATTCAGTACTTC. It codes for CASSPQGGKNIQYF.

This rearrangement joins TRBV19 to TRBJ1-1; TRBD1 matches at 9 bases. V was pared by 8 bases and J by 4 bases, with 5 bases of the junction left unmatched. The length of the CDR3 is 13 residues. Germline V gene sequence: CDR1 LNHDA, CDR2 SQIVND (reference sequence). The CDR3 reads CASGQGIPTEAFF. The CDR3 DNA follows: TGTGCCAGTGGACAGGGGATCCCCACTGAAGCTTTCTTT.

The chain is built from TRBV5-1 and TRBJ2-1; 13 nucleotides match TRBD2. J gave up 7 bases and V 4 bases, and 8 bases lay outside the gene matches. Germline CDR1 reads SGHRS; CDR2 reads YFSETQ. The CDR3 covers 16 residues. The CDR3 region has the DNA TGCGCCAGCAGCATAACCGGGACTAGCGGGATTAATGAGCAGTTCTTC. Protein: CASSITGTSGINEQFF.

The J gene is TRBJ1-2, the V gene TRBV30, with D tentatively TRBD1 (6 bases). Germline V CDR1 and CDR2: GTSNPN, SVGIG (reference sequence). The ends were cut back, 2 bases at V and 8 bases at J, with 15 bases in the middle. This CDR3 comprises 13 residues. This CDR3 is CAWSLVQGEGYTF. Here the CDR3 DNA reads TGTGCCTGGAGTTTAGTACAGGGCGAAGGCTACACCTTC.

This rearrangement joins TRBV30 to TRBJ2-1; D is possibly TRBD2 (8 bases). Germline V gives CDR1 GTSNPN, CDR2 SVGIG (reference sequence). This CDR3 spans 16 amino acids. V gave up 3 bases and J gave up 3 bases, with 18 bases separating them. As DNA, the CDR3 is TGTGCCTGGAGAGGGGGCGGGAGGTTAATCTACAATGAGCAGTTCTTC. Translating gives CAWRGGGRLIYNEQFF.

The CDR3 nucleotides are TGTGCCAGCAGCTTAGCACTACCAAGCACAGATACGCAGTATTTT. Amino acids: CASSLALPSTDTQYF. The chain joins TRBV7-8 to TRBJ2-3; D remains ambiguous. The length of the CDR3 is 15 residues. The germline V gene encodes CDR1 SGHVS and CDR2 FQNEAQ. Trimming shortened V by 0 bases and J by 0 bases, and 7 bases separated the two germline ends.

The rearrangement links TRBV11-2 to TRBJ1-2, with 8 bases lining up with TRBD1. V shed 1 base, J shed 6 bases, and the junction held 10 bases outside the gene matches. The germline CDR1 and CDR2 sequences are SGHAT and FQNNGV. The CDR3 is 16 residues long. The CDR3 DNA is TGTGCCAGCAGCTTAGTTGTCGGCAGGGGGCAGGATGGCTACACCTTC. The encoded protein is CASSLVVGRGQDGYTF.

The CDR3 DNA follows: TGTGCCAGCTCCCCCGAGTATGGCTACACCTTC. Its translation is CASSPEYGYTF. The chain uses TRBV18 and TRBJ1-2, with D unresolved. The CDR3 totals 11 residues. Trimming left V 6 bases short and J 5 bases short, with 7 bases between. Germline V CDR1 and CDR2: KGHSH, LQKENI.

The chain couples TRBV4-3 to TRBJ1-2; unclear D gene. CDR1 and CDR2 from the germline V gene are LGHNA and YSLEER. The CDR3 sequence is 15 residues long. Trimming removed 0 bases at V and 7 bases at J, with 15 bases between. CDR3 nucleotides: TGCGCCAGCAGCCAAGATGATGCGGGAATGGGTGGCTACACCTTC. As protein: CASSQDDAGMGGYTF.

The chain's CDR3 is CASSPLWGEDTEAFF. CDR3 DNA sequence: TGTGCCAGCTCACCATTGTGGGGCGAAGACACTGAAGCTTTCTTT. This chain uses TRBV18 with TRBJ1-1; a possible D gene is TRBD1 (5 bases). V lost 2 bases, J lost 3 bases, and 13 bases lay in between. CDR1 KGHSH and CDR2 LQKENI come from the germline V gene. The CDR3 sequence is 15 residues long.

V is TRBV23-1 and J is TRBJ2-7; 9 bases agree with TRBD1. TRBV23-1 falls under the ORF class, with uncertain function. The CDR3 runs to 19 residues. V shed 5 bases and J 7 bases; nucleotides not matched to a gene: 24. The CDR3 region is CASSTPPDRGSESMGEQYF. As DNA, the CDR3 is TGCGCCAGCAGTACCCCACCGGACAGGGGTTCGGAAAGCATGGGGGAGCAGTACTTC.

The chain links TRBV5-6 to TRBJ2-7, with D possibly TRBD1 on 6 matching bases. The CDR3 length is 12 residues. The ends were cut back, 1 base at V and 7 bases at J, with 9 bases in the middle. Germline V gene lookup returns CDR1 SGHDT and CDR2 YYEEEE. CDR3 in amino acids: CASSLLRGEQYF. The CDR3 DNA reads TGTGCCAGCAGCTTGTTGAGGGGGGAGCAGTACTTC.

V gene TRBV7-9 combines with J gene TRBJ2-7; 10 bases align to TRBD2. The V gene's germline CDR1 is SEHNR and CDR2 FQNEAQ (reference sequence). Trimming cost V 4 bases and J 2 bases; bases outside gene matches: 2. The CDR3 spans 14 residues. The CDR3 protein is CASSSSGSAYEQYF. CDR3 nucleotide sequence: TGTGCCAGCAGCTCTAGCGGGAGCGCCTACGAGCAGTACTTC.

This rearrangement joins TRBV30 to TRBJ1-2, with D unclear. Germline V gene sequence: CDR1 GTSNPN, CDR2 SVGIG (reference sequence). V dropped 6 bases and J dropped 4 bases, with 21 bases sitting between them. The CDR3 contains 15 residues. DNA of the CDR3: TGTGCCTGCCACCCGTCGAGTCCTCCTATCTATGGCTACACCTTC. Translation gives CACHPSSPPIYGYTF.

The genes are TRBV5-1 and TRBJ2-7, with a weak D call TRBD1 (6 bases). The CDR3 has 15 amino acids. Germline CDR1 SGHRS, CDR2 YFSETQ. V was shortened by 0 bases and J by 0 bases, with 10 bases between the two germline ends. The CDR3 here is CASSLENRDSYEQYF. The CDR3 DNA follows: TGCGCCAGCAGCTTGGAAAACAGGGACTCCTACGAGCAGTACTTC.

The CDR3, as DNA: TGTGCCAGCAGCTTAATCAGGAACTATGGCTACACCTTC. It is translated as CASSLIRNYGYTF. This sequence joins TRBV7-3 and TRBJ1-2; D remains unclear. Germline V CDR1 and CDR2: SGHTA, FQGTGA. The ends were cut back, 1 base at V and 2 bases at J, with 5 bases in the middle. The CDR3 sequence is 13 residues long.

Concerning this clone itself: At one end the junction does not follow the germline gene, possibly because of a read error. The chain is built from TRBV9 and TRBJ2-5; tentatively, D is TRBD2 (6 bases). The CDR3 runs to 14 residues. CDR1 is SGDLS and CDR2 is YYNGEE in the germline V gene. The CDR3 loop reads CASGVGGTPGTQYF. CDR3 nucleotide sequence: TGTGCCAGCGGCGTGGGCGGGACCCCAGGGACCCAGTACTTC. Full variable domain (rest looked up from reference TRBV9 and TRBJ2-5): DSGVTQTPKHLITATGQRVTLRCSPRSGDLSVYWYQQSLDQGLQFLIQYYNGEERAKGNILERFSAQQFPDLHSELNLSSLELGDSALYFCASGVGGTPGTQYFGPGTRLLVL.

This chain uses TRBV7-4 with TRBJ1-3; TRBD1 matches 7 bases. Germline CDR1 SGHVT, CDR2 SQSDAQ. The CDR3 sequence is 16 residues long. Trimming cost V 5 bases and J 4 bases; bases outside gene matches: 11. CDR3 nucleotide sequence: TGTGCCAGCAGCCCGATGTGTACAGGGGACGGAAACACCATATATTTT. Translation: CASSPMCTGDGNTIYF.

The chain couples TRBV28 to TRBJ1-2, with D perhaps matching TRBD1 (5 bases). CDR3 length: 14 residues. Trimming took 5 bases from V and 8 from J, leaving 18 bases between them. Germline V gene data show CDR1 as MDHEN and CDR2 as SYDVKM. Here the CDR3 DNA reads TGTGCCAGCAGTGGCGGGACCGCCCCGCGAGGCTACACCTTC. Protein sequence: CASSGGTAPRGYTF.

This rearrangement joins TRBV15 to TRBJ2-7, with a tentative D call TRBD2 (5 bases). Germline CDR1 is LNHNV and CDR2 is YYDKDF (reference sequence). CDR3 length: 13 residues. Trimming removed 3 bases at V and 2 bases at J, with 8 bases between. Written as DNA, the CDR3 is TGTGCCACCAGCAGCGGGGTGGCCTACGAGCAGTACTTC. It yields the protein CATSSGVAYEQYF.

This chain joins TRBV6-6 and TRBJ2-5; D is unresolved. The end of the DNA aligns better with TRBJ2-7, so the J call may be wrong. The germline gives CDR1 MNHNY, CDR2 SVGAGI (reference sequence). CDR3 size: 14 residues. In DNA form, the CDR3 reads TGTGCCAGCAGTCTTGAACTAAACTCCTACGAGCAGTACTTC. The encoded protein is CASSLELNSYEQYF.

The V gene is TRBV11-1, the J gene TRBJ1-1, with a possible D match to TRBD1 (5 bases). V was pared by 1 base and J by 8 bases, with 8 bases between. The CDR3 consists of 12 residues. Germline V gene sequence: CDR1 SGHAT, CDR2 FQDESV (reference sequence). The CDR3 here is CASSLGAGEAFF. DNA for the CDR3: TGTGCCAGCAGCTTAGGGGCAGGGGAAGCTTTCTTT. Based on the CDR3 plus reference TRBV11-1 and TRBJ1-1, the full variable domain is EAEVAQSPRYKITEKSQAVAFWCDPISGHATLYWYRQILGQGPELLVQFQDESVVDDSQLPKDRFSAERLKGVDSTLKIQPAELGDSAMYLCASSLGAGEAFFGQGTRLTVV.

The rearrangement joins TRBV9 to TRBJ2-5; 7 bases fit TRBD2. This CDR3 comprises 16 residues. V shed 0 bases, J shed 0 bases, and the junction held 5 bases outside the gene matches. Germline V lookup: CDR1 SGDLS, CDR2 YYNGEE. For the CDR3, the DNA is TGTGCCAGCAGCGTAGGGGTCGGGAGGTACCAAGAGACCCAGTACTTC. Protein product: CASSVGVGRYQETQYF. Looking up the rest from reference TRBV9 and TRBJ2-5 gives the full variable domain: DSGVTQTPKHLITATGQRVTLRCSPRSGDLSVYWYQQSLDQGLQFLIQYYNGEERAKGNILERFSAQQFPDLHSELNLSSLELGDSALYFCASSVGVGRYQETQYFGPGTRLLVL.

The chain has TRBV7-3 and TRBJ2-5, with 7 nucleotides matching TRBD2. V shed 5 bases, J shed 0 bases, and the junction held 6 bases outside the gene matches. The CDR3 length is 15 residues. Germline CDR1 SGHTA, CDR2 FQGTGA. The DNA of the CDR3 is TGTGCCAGCAGCCCATATGGGGGGGACCAAGAGACCCAGTACTTC. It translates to CASSPYGGDQETQYF.

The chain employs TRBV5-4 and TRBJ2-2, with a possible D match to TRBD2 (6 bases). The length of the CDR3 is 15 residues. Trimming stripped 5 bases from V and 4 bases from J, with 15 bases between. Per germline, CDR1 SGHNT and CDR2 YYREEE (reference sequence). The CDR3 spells CASSLEGRGTGELFF. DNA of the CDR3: TGTGCCAGCAGTCTGGAGGGCCGGGGCACCGGGGAGCTGTTTTTT.

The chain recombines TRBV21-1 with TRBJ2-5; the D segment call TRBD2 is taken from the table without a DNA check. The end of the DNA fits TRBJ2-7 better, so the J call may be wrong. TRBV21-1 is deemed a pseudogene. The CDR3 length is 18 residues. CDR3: CASITLAGGPLTLYEQYF. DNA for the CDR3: TGTGCCAGCATCACACTAGCGGGAGGCCCATTGACTTTATACGAGCAGTACTTC.